This TCR beta chain appears in the sequencing data of a study of blood T cell repertoires in COVID-19. Study-wide context: T cells, B-cell-depleted T cells, or PBMCs provided the cDNA or gDNA that served as material.

This CDR3 is built from 19 residues. Germline loops: CDR1 MGHRA, CDR2 YSYEKL. J gave up 8 bases and V 3 bases, and 21 bases lay outside the gene matches. Methods used by the authors: For nucleated cells, counts were estimated from reference gene primer amplification. Profiling relied on immunoSEQ multiplex PCR, and the TCRdb table lists in-frame clones only, not all of them. From that table come the V and J calls and clone size; the DNA was used to work out D and trimming. The sample lists more than 300,000 clones, around 87% occurring once. The sequenced material came from PBMCs or T cells enriched from blood (not recorded which). The chain uses TRBV4-1 and TRBJ1-4, with 7 bases identical to TRBD1. This TCR came from a man aged 40-55 years in a cohort exposed to, infected with or recovered from COVID-19 (not recorded which). CDR3 protein: CASSQTTGTAKPGKEKLFF. The CDR3 DNA follows: TGCGCCAGCAGCCAGACGACCGGGACAGCCAAGCCGGGGAAGGAAAAACTGTTTTTT.